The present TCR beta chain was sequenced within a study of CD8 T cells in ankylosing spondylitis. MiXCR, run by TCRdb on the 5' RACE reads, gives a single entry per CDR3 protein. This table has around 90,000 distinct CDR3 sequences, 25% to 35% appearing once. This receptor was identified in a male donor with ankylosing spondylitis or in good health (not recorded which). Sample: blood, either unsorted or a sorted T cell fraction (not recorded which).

CDR3 loop: CASSSLFGFGGYGYTF. The DNA for the CDR3 is TGTGCCAGCAGCTCCCTTTTTGGTTTCGGGGGCTATGGCTACACCTTC. The chain combines TRBV11-2 with TRBJ1-2; D perhaps matches TRBD1 (5 bases). Trimming took off 4 bases at V and 4 bases at J, with 19 bases between the two ends. CDR3 length equals 16 residues. Germline CDR1 is SGHAT and CDR2 is FQNNGV.